This TCR beta chain was found in a study of cytomegalovirus exposure and HLA in healthy donors. Notes on this clone: The target antigen is unknown.

Study-wide points: Published work reported that the classifier diagnosed cytomegalovirus status with high specificity and sensitivity.

Germline-derived CDR1 and CDR2 are SGHRS and YFSETQ. This CDR3 has 12 residues. V lost 5 bases to trimming and J lost 5 bases; unmatched junction nucleotides: 4. 60 Vbeta and 13 Jbeta primers were used in PCR. TCRdb keeps only in-frame clones here, not all; method: immunoSEQ multiplex PCR. The sample has around 67,000 clones; around 64% are singletons. The receptor comes from a woman aged 45-65 years in good health and CMV-seronegative. The chain joins TRBV5-1 to TRBJ2-7, with 7 bases identical to TRBD1. The specimen sequenced was PBMCs. The CDR3 nucleotides read TGCGCCAGCAGGACAGGGTTTAACGAGCAGTACTTC. This gives the protein CASRTGFNEQYF.